What follows is one T cell receptor (beta chain) and its context. The sample originates from a study of OX40 agonist ivuxolimab in advanced cancers. Researchers took blood at baseline, on cycle 4 day 1, and on cycle 7 day 1. Sequencing was performed with immunoSEQ multiplex PCR; in TCRdb, only in-frame clones are kept and a portion is missing. This repertoire shows 95,000 to 100,000 clones, roughly 91% found once; its top ten account for roughly 1.5%. Trimming pared 0 bases from V and 3 bases from J, leaving 9 bases between. The germline V gene has CDR1 SGHRS and CDR2 YFSETQ. CDR3 size: 15 residues. This TCR derives from an adult with an advanced solid tumor such as melanoma, head and neck, liver or kidney cancer. The genes are TRBV5-1 and TRBJ2-2; D uncertain. The sample here was CD4+ or CD8+ T cells sorted from blood, taken in a trial of the OX40 agonist ivuxolimab. The CDR3 DNA reads TGCGCCAGCAGCTTGGAGGGCGGTTACACCGGGGAGCTGTTTTTT. Amino acid sequence: CASSLEGGYTGELFF.